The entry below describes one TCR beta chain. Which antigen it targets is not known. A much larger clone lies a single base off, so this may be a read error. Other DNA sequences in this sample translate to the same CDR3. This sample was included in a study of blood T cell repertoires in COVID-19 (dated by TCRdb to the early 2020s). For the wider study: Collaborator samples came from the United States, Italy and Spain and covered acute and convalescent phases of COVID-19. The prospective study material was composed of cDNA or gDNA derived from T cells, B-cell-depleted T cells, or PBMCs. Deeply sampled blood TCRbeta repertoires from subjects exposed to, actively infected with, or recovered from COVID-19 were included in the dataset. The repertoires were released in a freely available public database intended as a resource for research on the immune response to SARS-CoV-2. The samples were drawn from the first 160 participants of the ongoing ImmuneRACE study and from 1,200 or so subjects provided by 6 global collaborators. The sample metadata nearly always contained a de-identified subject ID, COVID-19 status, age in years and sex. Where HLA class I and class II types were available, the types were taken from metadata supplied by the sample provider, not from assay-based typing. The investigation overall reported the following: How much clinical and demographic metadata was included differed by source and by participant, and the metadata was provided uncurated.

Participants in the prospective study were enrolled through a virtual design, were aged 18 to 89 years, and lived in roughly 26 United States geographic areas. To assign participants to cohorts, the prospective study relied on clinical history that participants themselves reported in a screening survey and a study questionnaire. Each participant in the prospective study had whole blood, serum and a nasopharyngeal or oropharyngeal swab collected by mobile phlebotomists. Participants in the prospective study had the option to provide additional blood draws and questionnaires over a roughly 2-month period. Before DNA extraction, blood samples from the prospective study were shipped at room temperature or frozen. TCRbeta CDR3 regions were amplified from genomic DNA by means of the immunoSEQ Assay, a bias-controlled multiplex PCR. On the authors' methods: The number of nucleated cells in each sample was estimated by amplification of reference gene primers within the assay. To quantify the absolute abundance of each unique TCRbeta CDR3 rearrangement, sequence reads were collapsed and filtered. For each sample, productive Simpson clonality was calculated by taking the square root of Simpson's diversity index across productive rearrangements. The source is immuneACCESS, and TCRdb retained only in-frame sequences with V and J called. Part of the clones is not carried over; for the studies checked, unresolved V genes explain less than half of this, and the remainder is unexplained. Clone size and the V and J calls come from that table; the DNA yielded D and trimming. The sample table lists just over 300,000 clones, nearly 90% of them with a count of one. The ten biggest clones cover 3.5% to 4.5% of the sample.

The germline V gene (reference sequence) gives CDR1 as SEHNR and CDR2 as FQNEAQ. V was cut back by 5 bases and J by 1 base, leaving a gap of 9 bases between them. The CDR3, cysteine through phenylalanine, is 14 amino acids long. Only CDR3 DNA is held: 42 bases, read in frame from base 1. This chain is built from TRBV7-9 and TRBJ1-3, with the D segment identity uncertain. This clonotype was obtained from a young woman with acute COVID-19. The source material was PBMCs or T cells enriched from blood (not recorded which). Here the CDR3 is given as CASSLQVSGNTIYF. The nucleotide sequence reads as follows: TGTGCCAGCAGCCTGCAGGTTTCTGGAAACACCATATATTTT.